This entry is about one T cell receptor beta chain. The sample belongs to a study of control samples from healthy donors and cancer patients. Here immunoSEQ multiplex PCR was the method, and the copy in TCRdb shows in-frame clones only, minus some. The sample holds about 170,000 clones, approximately 86% seen once. Germline CDR1 and CDR2: LNHDA and SQIVND (reference sequence). CDR3 length equals 15 residues. V lost 7 bases to trimming and J lost 3 bases; unmatched junction nucleotides: 8. This receptor was obtained from a woman in her 30s in good health. The sequenced sample consisted of blood. The chain couples TRBV19 to TRBJ2-2; the match to TRBD1 covers 7 bases. CDR3 amino acids: CASTVGDRYTGELFF. As DNA, the CDR3 is TGTGCCAGTACCGTGGGGGACAGATACACCGGGGAGCTGTTTTTT.